This TCR beta chain was sequenced in a study of cytomegalovirus exposure and HLA in healthy donors. This PCR relied on a set of 60 Vbeta primers and 13 Jbeta primers. Profiling relied on immunoSEQ multiplex PCR, and the TCRdb table lists in-frame clones only, not all of them. The table lists about 190,000 clones, 75% to 90% of them singletons. Germline-derived CDR1 and CDR2 are SEHNR and FQNEAQ (reference sequence). This CDR3 region has 15 residues. The trim removed 4 bases at V and 7 bases at J, leaving 7 bases unmatched. What was sequenced was PBMCs. This chain joins TRBV7-9 and TRBJ2-1, with 10 bases aligning to TRBD1. The origin of this receptor is a woman aged 45-60 years in good health and CMV-seropositive. The CDR3, as DNA: TGTGCCAGCAGCTCCTGGGACAGGGGAGGGAATGAGCAGTTCTTC. Its translation is CASSSWDRGGNEQFF.